The clone carrying this T cell receptor (beta chain) was seen a few times. The antigen is undetermined. The assay was carried out at the deep level. Repertoires were generated with immunoSEQ multiplex PCR, while TCRdb's copy carries only in-frame clones and drops some. The table shows over 150,000 clones, with 66% occurring only once. This sample is drawn from a study of shared clonotypes between healthy human individuals. Germline CDR1 and CDR2: SGHNT and YYREEE (reference sequence). V lost 0 bases and J 0 bases, leaving 7 bases between the germline ends. CDR3 length: 16 residues. CD4+ cells underwent separation, giving CD45RA+ naive and CD45RA-negative memory subsets. Whole-study results and caveats: The low donor count limited represented genetic and exposure-history diversity. Around 5% of naive CD4 clonotypes were common to a few donors.

Sequencing input: memory CD4+ T cells sorted from blood. The sample's subset: CD45RA-negative fraction. The chain carries TRBV5-4 and TRBJ2-6; weak D call: TRBD2 (5 bases). The source is a man under 40 in good health. Here the CDR3 reads CASSLVGISGANVLTF. The CDR3 bases are TGTGCCAGCAGCTTGGTCGGGATCTCTGGGGCCAACGTCCTGACTTTC. Drawing the rest from reference TRBV5-4 and TRBJ2-6, the complete variable domain is ETGVTQSPTHLIKTRGQQVTLRCSSQSGHNTVSWYQQALGQGPQFIFQYYREEENGRGNFPPRFSGLQFPNYSSELNVNALELDDSALYLCASSLVGISGANVLTFGAGSRLTVL.